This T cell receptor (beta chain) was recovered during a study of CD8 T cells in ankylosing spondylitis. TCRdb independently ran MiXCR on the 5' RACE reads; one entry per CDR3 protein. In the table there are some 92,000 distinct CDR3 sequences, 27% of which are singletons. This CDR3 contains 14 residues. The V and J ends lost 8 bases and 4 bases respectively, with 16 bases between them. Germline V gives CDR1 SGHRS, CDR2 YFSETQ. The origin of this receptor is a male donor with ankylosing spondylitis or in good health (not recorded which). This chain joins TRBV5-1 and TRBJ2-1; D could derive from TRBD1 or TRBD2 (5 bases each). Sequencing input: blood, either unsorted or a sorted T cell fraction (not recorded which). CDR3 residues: CASNSGLEYNEQFF. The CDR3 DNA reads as TGCGCCAGTAACTCGGGGCTCGAATACAATGAGCAGTTCTTC.